The 28 T cell receptor beta chains presented below share a single source sample, sequenced in a study of blood T cells in healthy people across ages. A sample-barcoded 5' primer and a J-beta primer mix were used in a second PCR of about 7 to 12 cycles. TCRdb processed the 5' RACE reads anew with MiXCR; each CDR3 protein has one entry. The table lists over 450,000 distinct CDR3 sequences, about 25% of them singletons. These data also formed part of another study, on T cells of mothers and their children.

The sample consisted of blood. The receptors here all came from a boy aged 5-17 years in good health.

This clonotype was counted at least ten times. The V and J genes are TRBV7-9 and TRBJ1-5; D ambiguous. The CDR3 extends over 15 amino acids. Trimming removed 8 bases from V and 1 base from J, with 15 bases in between. The germline V gene has CDR1 SEHNR and CDR2 FQNEAQ (reference sequence). The CDR3 here is CASSSGHMSNQPQHF. In DNA form, the CDR3 reads TGTGCCAGCTCCAGTGGGCACATGAGCAATCAGCCCCAGCATTTT.

This clonotype was picked up a small number of times. This chain's CDR3 is CSVNEEASYEQYF. The DNA of the CDR3 is TGCAGCGTTAATGAGGAGGCCTCCTACGAGCAGTACTTC. This rearrangement joins TRBV29-1 to TRBJ2-5; the D gene is possibly TRBD2 (5 bases). Gene TRBJ2-7 matches the end of the DNA better, so the J call may be wrong. CDR1 and CDR2 from the germline V gene are SQVTM and ANQGSEA. The CDR3 has 13 residues.

This clonotype was counted a few times. The chain is built from TRBV20-1 and TRBJ1-4; D gene ambiguous. CDR1 is DFQATT, CDR2 SNEGSKA, per germline (reference sequence). V was shortened by 2 bases and J by 0 bases, with 7 bases between the two germline ends. The CDR3 length is 14 residues. CDR3 coding DNA: TGCAGTGCTAGACCGGGGACAACTAATGAAAAACTGTTTTTT. Its translation: CSARPGTTNEKLFF.

This clonotype was recorded a few times. The junction differs from germline at one of its ends, possibly a read error. The chain couples TRBV20-1 to TRBJ1-5; D gene uncertain. This CDR3 contains 15 residues. Germline V CDR1 and CDR2: DFQATT, SNEGSKA (reference sequence). CDR3 DNA sequence: TGCAGTGCCAGAGGAAAGATCGTCCCGGGCCGGCCCCAGCATTTT. Its translation is CSARGKIVPGRPQHF.

This clonotype was picked up one time. The junction does not match germline at one end; this may be a read error. Here the CDR3 reads CASSPFNYGQYF. CDR3 DNA: TGTGCCAGCAGTCCCTTTAACTACGGGCAGTACTTC. The chain links TRBV12-3 or TRBV12-4 to TRBJ2-7; no clear D gene. The CDR3 extends over 12 amino acids.

This clonotype showed up just a few times. The gene calls are TRBV4-3 and TRBJ1-4, with D perhaps TRBD1 (5 bases). The germline V gene encodes CDR1 LGHNA and CDR2 YSLEER. Trimming cost V 0 bases and J 8 bases, with 13 bases left between them. The CDR3 loop spans 15 amino acids. CDR3 nucleotides: TGCGCCAGCAGCCAAGATCACAGGTTGGGCGAAAAACTGTTTTTT. Translation: CASSQDHRLGEKLFF.

This clonotype was seen a handful of times. The rearrangement joins TRBV29-1 to TRBJ1-2, with TRBD1 identical over 7 bases. The germline V gene has CDR1 SQVTM and CDR2 ANQGSEA. The CDR3 is 14 amino acids. The V and J ends lost 5 bases and 2 bases, in that order; junction bases with no gene match: 8. As DNA, the CDR3 is TGCAGCGTTTCCCCGCAGGGGGAGAACTATGGCTACACCTTC. Its translation is CSVSPQGENYGYTF. Filled out from reference TRBV29-1 and TRBJ1-2, the complete variable domain reads SAVISQKPSRDICQRGTSLTIQCQVDSQVTMMFWYRQQPGQSLTLIATANQGSEATYESGFVIDKFPISRPNLTFSTLTVSNMSPEDSSIYLCSVSPQGENYGYTFGSGTRLTVV.

The chain employs TRBV5-1 and TRBJ2-1; possibly TRBD2 for D (5 bases). V was shortened by 0 bases and J by 5 bases, with 12 bases between the two germline ends. CDR1 SGHRS and CDR2 YFSETQ come from the germline V gene. The CDR3 has 15 amino acids. CDR3 region: CASSLGVGEHNEQFF. CDR3 coding DNA: TGCGCCAGCAGCTTGGGAGTCGGGGAACACAATGAGCAGTTCTTC.

The table lists this clonotype with a few counts. The J gene is TRBJ2-7, the V gene TRBV27, with D possibly matching TRBD2 (5 bases). The CDR3 contains 14 residues. The germline gives CDR1 MNHEY, CDR2 SMNVEV (reference sequence). Between the trimmed V and J ends, which lost 1 base and 4 bases, there was a span of 11 bases. CDR3 residues: CASSLYPGKYEQYF. The CDR3 coding sequence is TGTGCCAGCAGTTTATACCCCGGGAAATACGAGCAGTACTTC.

V and J are TRBV12-3 or TRBV12-4 and TRBJ2-3; D unclear. The CDR3 is 14 amino acids. Deletions cut 5 bases from V and 2 bases from J, with 11 bases between. The CDR3 spells CASSRDGLTDTQYF. The CDR3 DNA is TGTGCCAGCAGTCGCGATGGCCTCACAGATACGCAGTATTTT.

This chain connects TRBV28 to TRBJ2-7, with D possibly matching TRBD2 (6 bases). V was shortened by 4 bases and J by 2 bases, with 15 bases between the two germline ends. CDR3 size: 15 residues. Germline V CDR1 and CDR2: MDHEN, SYDVKM. The CDR3 here is CASSSYSRGTYEQYF. For the CDR3, the DNA is TGTGCCAGCAGTTCCTACTCGCGGGGAACCTACGAGCAGTACTTC.

V usage is TRBV24-1 and J usage is TRBJ2-1; the D gene is possibly TRBD2 (5 bases). The J call may be in error: the DNA end matches TRBJ2-5 better. The CDR3 covers 17 residues. CDR1 and CDR2 from the germline V gene are KGHDR and SFDVKD. The CDR3 here is CATSDLAGGVARETQYF. CDR3 nucleotide sequence: TGTGCCACCAGTGATTTGGCCGGAGGAGTAGCCCGGGAGACCCAGTACTTC.

The chain carries TRBV3-1 and TRBJ2-3; the D gene is possibly TRBD2 (5 bases). CDR1 and CDR2 from the germline V gene are LGHDT and YNNKEL (reference sequence). Trimming left V 8 bases short and J 0 bases short, with 6 bases between. The CDR3 contains 12 residues. The CDR3 spells CASGGSTDTQYF. CDR3 DNA: TGTGCCAGCGGCGGGAGCACAGATACGCAGTATTTT.

The rearrangement joins TRBV7-3 to TRBJ2-1; the match to TRBD2 covers 7 bases. Germline V CDR1 and CDR2: SGHTA, FQGTGA. V was pared by 5 bases and J by 3 bases, with 4 bases of the junction left unmatched. The CDR3 has 14 amino acids. The CDR3 DNA sequence: TGTGCCAGCAGCCCTAGCGGTAACTACAATGAGCAGTTCTTC. Its protein is CASSPSGNYNEQFF. Looking up the rest from reference TRBV7-3 and TRBJ2-1 gives the full variable domain: GAGVSQTPSNKVTEKGKYVELRCDPISGHTALYWYRQSLGQGPEFLIYFQGTGAADDSGLPNDRFFAVRPEGSVSTLKIQRTERGDSAVYLCASSPSGNYNEQFFGPGTRLTVL.

This chain connects TRBV11-1 to TRBJ2-3; D remains unclear. The CDR3 is 13 amino acids. Germline lookup yields CDR1 SGHAT and CDR2 FQDESV (reference sequence). The germline V and J ends were trimmed by 5 bases and 6 bases, with 12 bases remaining between them. CDR3 residues: CASSQPGSDTQYF. The CDR3 bases are TGTGCCAGCAGCCAGCCAGGATCGGATACGCAGTATTTT. Filled out from reference TRBV11-1 and TRBJ2-3, the complete variable domain reads EAEVAQSPRYKITEKSQAVAFWCDPISGHATLYWYRQILGQGPELLVQFQDESVVDDSQLPKDRFSAERLKGVDSTLKIQPAELGDSAMYLCASSQPGSDTQYFGPGTRLTVL.

This clonotype was counted a few times. CDR3 in amino acids: CSAPGVRAPYEQYF. As DNA, the CDR3 is TGCAGTGCCCCCGGTGTGCGGGCTCCCTACGAGCAGTACTTC. The chain has TRBV20-1 and TRBJ2-7; TRBD2 is a possible D gene (5 bases). Trimming shortened V by 6 bases and J by 2 bases, and 17 bases separated the two germline ends. Germline V gene data show CDR1 as DFQATT and CDR2 as SNEGSKA (reference sequence). The CDR3 loop spans 14 amino acids.

This clonotype was recorded a few times. The chain recombines TRBV12-3 or TRBV12-4 with TRBJ1-1; D call uncertain. This CDR3 region has 15 residues. Trimming removed 6 bases at V and 4 bases at J, with 18 bases between. The CDR3 loop reads CASSPLLVSGTEAFF. In DNA, the CDR3 is TGTGCCAGCAGCCCTTTATTAGTTTCTGGCACTGAAGCTTTCTTT.

CDR3 in amino acids: CASSKTSSGGASNEQFF. The DNA of the CDR3 is TGTGCCAGCAGCAAGACATCTAGCGGGGGGGCGTCCAATGAGCAGTTCTTC. The chain recombines TRBV28 with TRBJ2-5, with 12 bases matching TRBD2. The J call could be wrong; TRBJ2-1 is a better fit for the DNA end. Germline lookup yields CDR1 MDHEN and CDR2 SYDVKM. The length of the CDR3 is 17 residues.

A single count supports this clonotype. The genes are TRBV7-9 and TRBJ2-3, with TRBD2 identical over 9 bases. Trimming cost V 3 bases and J 4 bases; bases outside gene matches: 5. The germline V gene has CDR1 SEHNR and CDR2 FQNEAQ (reference sequence). The CDR3 loop spans 15 amino acids. The CDR3 sequence: CASSFSGGRADTQYF. For the CDR3, the DNA is TGTGCCAGCAGCTTCAGCGGGGGGAGGGCAGATACGCAGTATTTT.

J is TRBJ1-1 and V is TRBV9; tentatively, D is TRBD1 (5 bases). Trimming cost V 5 bases and J 0 bases, with 8 bases left between them. This CDR3 is 13 amino acids long. Germline CDR1 reads SGDLS; CDR2 reads YYNGEE. CDR3: CASRKGLNTEAFF. The CDR3 DNA follows: TGTGCCAGCAGAAAGGGGTTGAACACTGAAGCTTTCTTT.

The chain employs TRBV12-3 or TRBV12-4 and TRBJ1-2, with D hard to call. This CDR3 spans 15 amino acids. V lost 6 bases, J lost 4 bases, and 18 bases lay in between. CDR3 nucleotides: TGTGCCAGCAGAGACACAACCCTAAGGGCCTATGGCTACACCTTC. It specifies CASRDTTLRAYGYTF.

This clonotype was recorded a few times. The chain carries TRBV7-3 and TRBJ1-1; D not resolved. From germline, CDR1 is SGHTA and CDR2 FQGTGA. The CDR3 extends over 15 amino acids. Trimming shortened V by 7 bases and J by 3 bases, and 18 bases separated the two germline ends. The CDR3 DNA sequence: TGTGCCAGCATCATTTCTGGCGGGAGGCACACTGAAGCTTTCTTT. It yields the protein CASIISGGRHTEAFF.

This clonotype was counted between two and nine times. The chain uses TRBV11-2 and TRBJ2-5; D is uncertain. In germline, CDR1 is SGHAT, CDR2 FQNNGV. V lost 0 bases and J 5 bases, leaving 10 bases between the germline ends. The CDR3 runs 14 residues. The CDR3 DNA follows: TGTGCCAGCAGCTTAGATTGGGTCAGCGAGACCCAGTACTTC. Its translation is CASSLDWVSETQYF.

The chain joins TRBV28 to TRBJ2-5; D could derive from TRBD1 or TRBD2 (5 bases each). Trimming pared 5 bases from V and 3 bases from J, leaving 31 bases between. CDR3 length equals 20 residues. The germline V gene has CDR1 MDHEN and CDR2 SYDVKM. DNA for the CDR3: TGTGCCAGCAGTCCATATCTCGGGACCGCGAGTTTGGTTGTGGAAGAGACCCAGTACTTC. Protein: CASSPYLGTASLVVEETQYF.

This chain links TRBV7-9 with TRBJ2-1; 9 bases fit TRBD1. The J call is doubtful: the DNA matches TRBJ2-7 better. In germline, CDR1 is SEHNR, CDR2 FQNEAQ (reference sequence). CDR3 length: 14 amino acids. Written as DNA, the CDR3 is TGTGCCAGCATGCAGCCGGGACAGGGATACGAGCAGTACTTC. Translated, it gives CASMQPGQGYEQYF.

The rearrangement joins TRBV20-1 to TRBJ2-7; D call uncertain. Trimming left V 0 bases short and J 2 bases short, with 11 bases between. Looked up from germline, CDR1 is DFQATT and CDR2 is SNEGSKA (reference sequence). CDR3 length: 14 residues. The CDR3 reads CSARDRLRTYEQYF. The CDR3 DNA reads TGCAGTGCTAGAGATCGGCTCCGAACCTACGAGCAGTACTTC.

On this clonotype itself: A much larger clone differs by one base, so this may be a read error. The V call is TRBV6-5, the J call TRBJ2-5; D gene unclear. Germline V CDR1 and CDR2: MNHEY, SVGAGI. This CDR3 is 11 amino acids long. The ends were cut back, 4 bases at V and 5 bases at J, with 5 bases in the middle. The CDR3 sequence is CASSSPETQYF. CDR3 DNA: TGTGCCAGCAGTTCCCCGGAGACCCAGTACTTC.

This clonotype was detected only a few times. V usage is TRBV9 and J usage is TRBJ2-7; 8 bases align to TRBD1. Losses at the gene ends were 3 bases for V and 7 bases for J; bases not matched to a gene: 9. CDR1 is SGDLS and CDR2 is YYNGEE in the germline V gene. The CDR3 consists of 14 residues. CDR3 bases: TGTGCCAGCAGCGCGACAGGGGCCCTGGGAGAGCAGTACTTC. Translation: CASSATGALGEQYF.